Listed below are T cell receptor beta chains from one sample, sequenced in a study of T cells after yellow fever vaccination. TCRdb redid the calling of the 5' RACE reads with MiXCR, one entry per CDR3 protein. This table holds about 130,000 distinct CDR3 sequences, 8% to 10% found once. The input for sequencing was CD8+ T cells sorted from PBMCs, taken on the day of the yellow fever booster vaccination. The receptors shown here come from a man younger than 35 who received the YFV17D yellow fever vaccine. CDR3s include the opening cysteine and the closing phenylalanine or tryptophan. A D gene is named only where the DNA matches it firmly. Clone size is shown for a subset of rows, as once, few, many or a class of expanded clone.

j_call: TRBJ2-2; d_call: NA; v_call: TRBV4-1; clone_size: few; cdr3_aa: CASSPLGRISGELFF; cdr3_nt: TGCGCCAGCAGCCCCCTAGGGCGAATTTCCGGGGAGCTGTTTTTT
j_call: TRBJ1-2; d_call: TRBD1; v_call: TRBV27; clone_size: few; cdr3_aa: CASSLYGTGGNDYGYTF; cdr3_nt: TGTGCCAGCAGTTTATATGGGACAGGGGGCAATGACTATGGCTACACCTTC
j_call: TRBJ2-2; d_call: TRBD2; v_call: TRBV11-1; clone_size: NA; cdr3_aa: CASSYGLAGAGELFF; cdr3_nt: TGTGCCAGCAGCTACGGACTAGCGGGGGCCGGGGAGCTGTTTTTT
j_call: TRBJ2-3; d_call: TRBD2; v_call: TRBV13; clone_size: NA; cdr3_aa: CASSANGGSTDTQYF; cdr3_nt: TGTGCCAGCAGCGCTAACGGGGGGAGCACAGATACGCAGTATTTT
j_call: TRBJ2-7; d_call: NA; v_call: TRBV6-5; clone_size: many; cdr3_aa: CASSYSDRALTYEQYF; cdr3_nt: TGTGCCAGCAGTTACTCGGATCGAGCGCTCACCTACGAGCAGTACTTC
j_call: TRBJ1-1; d_call: NA; v_call: TRBV7-3; clone_size: many; cdr3_aa: CASSHGGGHTEAFF; cdr3_nt: TGTGCCAGCAGCCATGGGGGGGGGCACACTGAAGCTTTCTTT
j_call: TRBJ2-5; d_call: TRBD2; v_call: TRBV11-2; clone_size: few; cdr3_aa: CASRDTSGGVGPSQYF; cdr3_nt: TGTGCCAGCAGGGATACTAGCGGGGGCGTCGGTCCCTCTCAGTACTTC
j_call: TRBJ2-3; d_call: TRBD2; v_call: TRBV7-8; clone_size: few; cdr3_aa: CASSHFGGASGDTQYF; cdr3_nt: TGTGCCAGCAGCCACTTTGGGGGAGCTAGCGGGGATACGCAGTATTTT
j_call: TRBJ2-3; d_call: TRBD1; v_call: TRBV7-2; clone_size: many; cdr3_aa: CASSSTGYGGTQYF; cdr3_nt: TGTGCCAGCAGCTCGACAGGGTACGGAGGTACGCAGTATTTT
j_call: TRBJ2-3; d_call: NA; v_call: TRBV20-1; clone_size: NA; cdr3_aa: CSARDLGAVADTQYF; cdr3_nt: TGCAGTGCTAGAGATCTTGGGGCGGTGGCAGATACGCAGTATTTT
j_call: TRBJ2-5; d_call: NA; v_call: TRBV4-3; clone_size: NA; cdr3_aa: CASSEEGRETQYF; cdr3_nt: TGCGCCAGCAGCGAGGAAGGGAGGGAGACCCAGTACTTC
j_call: TRBJ2-2; d_call: TRBD1; v_call: TRBV7-6; clone_size: few; cdr3_aa: CASSKDRDRLYTGELFF; cdr3_nt: TGTGCCAGCAGCAAAGACCGGGACAGACTTTACACCGGGGAGCTGTTTTTT
j_call: TRBJ1-2; d_call: TRBD1; v_call: TRBV7-8; clone_size: few; cdr3_aa: CASSPDRGINGYTF; cdr3_nt: TGTGCCAGCAGCCCGGACAGGGGGATCAATGGCTACACCTTC
j_call: TRBJ2-3; d_call: NA; v_call: TRBV12-3/TRBV12-4; clone_size: NA; cdr3_aa: CASSLSSVPDTQYF; cdr3_nt: TGTGCCAGCAGTCTATCTAGCGTCCCAGATACGCAGTATTTT
j_call: TRBJ2-1; d_call: TRBD2; v_call: TRBV27; clone_size: NA; cdr3_aa: CASSRPGSGGDNEQFF; cdr3_nt: TGTGCCAGCAGCCGCCCCGGGTCGGGGGGGGACAATGAGCAGTTCTTC
j_call: TRBJ1-1; d_call: NA; v_call: TRBV5-1; clone_size: NA; cdr3_aa: CASSNAGTTEMNTEAFF; cdr3_nt: TGCGCCAGCAGCAATGCCGGGACAACTGAGATGAACACTGAAGCTTTCTTT
j_call: TRBJ2-5; d_call: NA; v_call: TRBV18; clone_size: few; cdr3_aa: CASSPRDRLSREETQYF; cdr3_nt: TGTGCCAGCTCACCAAGAGACAGGTTGTCACGGGAAGAGACCCAGTACTTC
j_call: TRBJ2-3; d_call: NA; v_call: TRBV6-2/TRBV6-3; clone_size: few; cdr3_aa: CASSIYRTDTQYF; cdr3_nt: TGTGCCAGCAGTATCTATCGCACAGATACGCAGTATTTT
j_call: TRBJ2-3; d_call: NA; v_call: TRBV4-1; clone_size: NA; cdr3_aa: CASSQPRGQDTQYF; cdr3_nt: TGCGCCAGCAGCCAACCTCGGGGGCAAGATACGCAGTATTTT
j_call: TRBJ1-1; d_call: NA; v_call: TRBV25-1; clone_size: few; cdr3_aa: CASSVGTPEAFF; cdr3_nt: TGTGCCAGCAGTGTTGGGACACCTGAAGCTTTCTTT
j_call: TRBJ2-7; d_call: NA; v_call: TRBV4-1; clone_size: few; cdr3_aa: CASSQQSRVASYEQYF; cdr3_nt: TGCGCCAGCAGCCAACAGAGCAGGGTTGCGTCCTACGAGCAGTACTTC
j_call: TRBJ2-3; d_call: NA; v_call: TRBV7-3; clone_size: NA; cdr3_aa: CASSYGPPPDTQYF; cdr3_nt: TGTGCCAGCAGCTACGGACCTCCCCCAGATACGCAGTATTTT
j_call: TRBJ2-4; d_call: NA; v_call: TRBV7-2; clone_size: few; cdr3_aa: CASSFTDIDIQYF; cdr3_nt: TGTGCCAGCAGCTTTACAGATATCGACATTCAGTACTTC
j_call: TRBJ2-7; d_call: NA; v_call: TRBV11-2; clone_size: few; cdr3_aa: CASSPGRTPGYEQYF; cdr3_nt: TGTGCCAGCAGCCCGGGACGGACCCCCGGGTACGAGCAGTACTTC
j_call: TRBJ1-2; d_call: TRBD1; v_call: TRBV7-9; clone_size: few; cdr3_aa: CASSPDRANYGYTF; cdr3_nt: TGTGCCAGCAGCCCCGACAGGGCAAACTATGGCTACACCTTC
j_call: TRBJ1-1; d_call: NA; v_call: TRBV6-2/TRBV6-3; clone_size: few; cdr3_aa: CASSYIWPNTEAFF; cdr3_nt: TGTGCCAGCAGTTACATTTGGCCGAACACTGAAGCTTTCTTT
j_call: TRBJ2-5; d_call: NA; v_call: TRBV7-9; clone_size: NA; cdr3_aa: CASSSGTPLGETQYF; cdr3_nt: TGTGCCAGCAGCTCCGGGACTCCTCTTGGAGAGACCCAGTACTTC
j_call: TRBJ2-1; d_call: TRBD2; v_call: TRBV9; clone_size: NA; cdr3_aa: CASSASGSSYNEQFF; cdr3_nt: TGTGCCAGCAGCGCGAGCGGGAGCTCCTACAATGAGCAGTTCTTC
j_call: TRBJ2-3; d_call: NA; v_call: TRBV5-4; clone_size: NA; cdr3_aa: CASSLRRITSDTQYF; cdr3_nt: TGTGCCAGCAGCTTGCGCCGTATCACTTCGGATACGCAGTATTTT
j_call: TRBJ1-3; d_call: TRBD1; v_call: TRBV4-2; clone_size: many; cdr3_aa: CASSQVPTGGESTIYF; cdr3_nt: TGTGCCAGCAGCCAAGTACCGACAGGGGGAGAGAGCACCATATATTTT
j_call: TRBJ1-3; d_call: TRBD1; v_call: TRBV10-3; clone_size: NA; cdr3_aa: CAISEGQGPSGNTIYF; cdr3_nt: TGTGCCATCAGTGAGGGACAGGGGCCCTCTGGAAACACCATATATTTT
j_call: TRBJ2-7; d_call: TRBD2; v_call: TRBV20-1; clone_size: few; cdr3_aa: CSARDSEAGDGALVSYEQYF; cdr3_nt: TGCAGTGCTAGAGATTCCGAAGCGGGGGACGGAGCCTTAGTTTCCTACGAGCAGTACTTC
j_call: TRBJ2-7; d_call: NA; v_call: TRBV4-3; clone_size: NA; cdr3_aa: CASSQDNPPHGYEQYF; cdr3_nt: TGCGCCAGCAGCCAAGATAACCCCCCCCATGGCTACGAGCAGTACTTC
j_call: TRBJ2-1; d_call: TRBD2; v_call: TRBV12-3/TRBV12-4; clone_size: NA; cdr3_aa: CASRPAGGSSYNEQFF; cdr3_nt: TGTGCCAGCAGGCCCGCGGGGGGGAGCTCCTACAATGAGCAGTTCTTC
j_call: TRBJ2-2; d_call: NA; v_call: TRBV27; clone_size: NA; cdr3_aa: CASSFAWPTGELFF; cdr3_nt: TGTGCCAGCAGTTTTGCCTGGCCAACCGGGGAGCTGTTTTTT